The clone carrying this TCR beta chain has only one observation. Its antigen is not identified. The data were obtained in a study of OX40 agonist ivuxolimab in advanced cancers. Study details: Participants averaged approximately 65 years of age (range roughly 20 to 90) and were around 85% male. Two patients with cutaneous melanoma and one with hepatocellular carcinoma, three in total, showed partial responses. Overall study findings and caveats: Low normalized T-cell clonal expansion was additionally recorded for some nonresponders. Clonal expansion in partial responders at 0.1-3.0 mg/kg ranked among the lowest.

The data were produced by immunoSEQ multiplex PCR, yet TCRdb's version contains in-frame clones alone and is incomplete. The table shows 45,000 to 50,000 clones, with roughly nine tenths occurring only once. The V gene lost 0 bases and the J gene lost 9 bases, with 14 bases spanning the gap. This CDR3 is built from 14 residues. Germline CDR1 and CDR2: MNHEY and SVGAGI. The gene calls are TRBV6-5 and TRBJ2-5; D may correspond to TRBD1 or TRBD2 (5 bases each). Sequencing was performed on CD4+ or CD8+ T cells sorted from blood, taken in a trial of the OX40 agonist ivuxolimab. The receptor comes from an adult with an advanced solid tumor such as melanoma, head and neck, liver or kidney cancer. The CDR3 here is CASSYSGRGAAQYF. CDR3 in DNA: TGTGCCAGCAGTTACTCGGGACGGGGTGCGGCCCAGTACTTC.